This paragraph covers one TCR beta chain sequence. These data are taken from a study of blood T cell repertoires in COVID-19. What the recovered Cohort 3 donors had was two negative PCRs, clearance, or symptom resolution. CDR3 length: 13 amino acids. V was pared by 6 bases and J by 2 bases, with 3 bases of the junction left unmatched. In the study's own analysis: Quantification of nucleated cells was approximated via reference gene primer amplification. Measured with immunoSEQ multiplex PCR; TCRdb has only the in-frame clones, and not every one. Clone size and the V and J calls come from that table; the DNA yielded D and trimming. In the table there are about 310,000 clones, roughly 87% of which are singletons.

This receptor was obtained from a woman between 18 and 29 years old who had recovered from COVID-19. The chain combines TRBV12-3 or TRBV12-4 with TRBJ2-7; 8 bases agree with TRBD1. What was sequenced was PBMCs or T cells enriched from blood (not recorded which). In DNA, the CDR3 is TGTGCCAGCAGCGGACAGGGCCCCTACGAGCAGTACTTC. It encodes CASSGQGPYEQYF.